These 13 T cell receptor beta chains originate from one sample sequenced in a study of Graves' ophthalmopathy and Graves' hyperthyroidism. Beta-chain TCR CDR3 regions were amplified from RNA transcripts. An opening RT-PCR round employed HTBI primers and preceded a second-round multiplex PCR. TCRdb re-called the multiplex PCR reads through MiXCR, storing one row per CDR3 protein. The sample lists about 500,000 distinct CDR3 sequences; roughly an eighth were seen once. Sequencing was carried out using blood. These receptors were taken from a woman aged 25-40 years with Graves' ophthalmopathy.

The chain has TRBV20-1 and TRBJ2-3; TRBD2 is a possible D gene (6 bases). The CDR3 runs to 16 residues. V lost 5 bases to trimming and J lost 3 bases, with 21 bases between them. In germline, CDR1 is DFQATT, CDR2 SNEGSKA (reference sequence). Here the CDR3 DNA reads TGCAGTGCTCGGAATAGGTGGCGGGGTAGGACAGATACGCAGTATTTT. It translates to CSARNRWRGRTDTQYF.

This clonotype came up many times. V usage is TRBV29-1 and J usage is TRBJ2-7; D unclear. This CDR3 contains 13 residues. The germline V gene has CDR1 SQVTM and CDR2 ANQGSEA. V was shortened by 5 bases and J by 4 bases, with 15 bases between the two germline ends. The CDR3 here is CSVFSNPPYEQYF. CDR3 bases: TGCAGCGTTTTTTCCAACCCCCCTTACGAGCAGTACTTC.

This clonotype was seen repeatedly, ten times or more. V gene TRBV6-1 combines with J gene TRBJ2-7, with 7 bases identical to TRBD1. Germline CDR1 reads MNHNS; CDR2 reads SASEGT. CDR3 length: 16 residues. V lost 3 bases, J lost 2 bases, and 10 bases stayed unmatched. This CDR3 reads CASSDLLRDSTYEQYF. DNA for the CDR3: TGTGCCAGCAGTGATCTCCTTCGGGACAGTACCTACGAGCAGTACTTC.

This clonotype has ten or more counts. The chain links TRBV5-1 to TRBJ1-1; D is unresolved. The CDR3 consists of 14 residues. V shed 3 bases and J shed 1 base, with 10 bases lying between them. The germline CDR1 and CDR2 sequences are SGHRS and YFSETQ. CDR3 nucleotide sequence: TGCGCCAGCAGCTCCGGAGGATCGAACACTGAAGCTTTCTTT. Protein product: CASSSGGSNTEAFF.

Note on this clonotype: This may arise from a read error, as a much more abundant clone is one base away. CDR3 in amino acids: CASRRDRVDTQYF. The DNA of the CDR3 is TGTGCCAGCAGGAGAGACAGGGTAGATACGCAGTATTTT. The V and J genes are TRBV28 and TRBJ2-3; 7 bases line up with TRBD1. This CDR3 is built from 13 residues. V was clipped by 6 bases and J by 5 bases; unmatched bases: 5. Looked up from germline, CDR1 is MDHEN and CDR2 is SYDVKM.

This clonotype was seen at least ten times. At one of its ends the junction is not consistent with the germline gene, which may arise from a read error. J is TRBJ2-7 and V is TRBV6-5; perhaps D is TRBD1 or TRBD2 (5 bases each). The CDR3 runs to 11 residues. The germline gives CDR1 MNHEY, CDR2 SVGAGI. CDR3 amino acids: CASSYGGRENF. CDR3 DNA sequence: TGTGCCAGCAGTTACGGAGGCAGGGAGAACTTC.

This chain joins TRBV30 and TRBJ2-2; D unclear. The germline V and J ends were trimmed by 7 bases and 2 bases, with 14 bases remaining between them. CDR1 GTSNPN and CDR2 SVGIG come from the germline V gene (reference sequence). This CDR3 comprises 14 residues. The CDR3, as DNA: TGTGCCTCGCAGACTGTCGCTAACACCGGGGAGCTGTTTTTT. As protein: CASQTVANTGELFF.

This clonotype occurred many times. A much more abundant neighbour one base away suggests this may be a read error. The rearrangement joins TRBV27 to TRBJ2-7; 7 bases are a match to TRBD1. CDR1 and CDR2 from the germline V gene are MNHEY and SMNVEV (reference sequence). The CDR3 extends over 16 amino acids. CDR3 coding DNA: TGTGCCAGCAGTTTACACGGGACAGATCCCCCCTACGGGCAGTACTTC. It codes for CASSLHGTDPPYGQYF.

This clonotype appeared many times. V and J are TRBV28 and TRBJ2-7, with D tentatively TRBD1 or TRBD2 (5 bases each). Looked up from germline, CDR1 is MDHEN and CDR2 is SYDVKM. Trimming cost V 5 bases and J 3 bases, with 20 bases left between them. CDR3 length equals 16 residues. The CDR3 protein is CASSLPVRDGYYEQYF. CDR3 nucleotides: TGTGCCAGCAGTCTGCCGGTCCGGGACGGATACTACGAGCAGTACTTC. The whole variable domain, remainder taken from reference TRBV28 and TRBJ2-7, is DVKVTQSSRYLVKRTGEKVFLECVQDMDHENMFWYRQDPGLGLRLIYFSYDVKMKEKGDIPEGYSVSREKKERFSLILESASTNQTSMYLCASSLPVRDGYYEQYFGPGTRLTVT.

This clonotype was seen just once. V is TRBV11-2 and J is TRBJ2-7; TRBD1 agrees at 8 bases. The germline V gene has CDR1 SGHAT and CDR2 FQNNGV. J lost 9 bases, V lost 6 bases, and 10 bases had no gene match. The CDR3 runs 13 residues. The CDR3 loop is CASRRTGRHGQYF. CDR3 bases: TGTGCCAGCAGAAGGACAGGGCGCCATGGGCAGTACTTC.

This clonotype was found many times. This rearrangement joins TRBV2 to TRBJ1-1; 8 bases line up with TRBD1. The CDR3 has 15 amino acids. The ends lost 1 base at V and 3 bases at J; junction bases unmatched: 4. CDR1 and CDR2 (germline): SNHLY, FYNNEI. The CDR3 sequence: CASSEGATGDTEAFF. CDR3 DNA: TGTGCCAGCAGTGAAGGTGCGACAGGGGACACTGAAGCTTTCTTT.

This clonotype has only a few counts. The CDR3 DNA sequence: TGTGCCAGCAGTGAATCGACTTACTATGGCTACACCTTC. It encodes CASSESTYYGYTF. This sequence joins TRBV2 and TRBJ1-2; D is uncertain. The CDR3 covers 13 residues. V was trimmed by 2 bases and J by 3 bases, leaving 7 bases between them. Germline loops: CDR1 SNHLY, CDR2 FYNNEI.

This clonotype was counted only a few times. The V call is TRBV27, the J call TRBJ1-3, with D unclear. This CDR3 region has 16 residues. V lost 0 bases and J lost 0, with 9 bases in between. Germline CDR1 and CDR2: MNHEY and SMNVEV (reference sequence). The CDR3 sequence: CASSLSLADSGNTIYF. CDR3 in DNA: TGTGCCAGCAGTTTATCGCTGGCAGACTCTGGAAACACCATATATTTT.